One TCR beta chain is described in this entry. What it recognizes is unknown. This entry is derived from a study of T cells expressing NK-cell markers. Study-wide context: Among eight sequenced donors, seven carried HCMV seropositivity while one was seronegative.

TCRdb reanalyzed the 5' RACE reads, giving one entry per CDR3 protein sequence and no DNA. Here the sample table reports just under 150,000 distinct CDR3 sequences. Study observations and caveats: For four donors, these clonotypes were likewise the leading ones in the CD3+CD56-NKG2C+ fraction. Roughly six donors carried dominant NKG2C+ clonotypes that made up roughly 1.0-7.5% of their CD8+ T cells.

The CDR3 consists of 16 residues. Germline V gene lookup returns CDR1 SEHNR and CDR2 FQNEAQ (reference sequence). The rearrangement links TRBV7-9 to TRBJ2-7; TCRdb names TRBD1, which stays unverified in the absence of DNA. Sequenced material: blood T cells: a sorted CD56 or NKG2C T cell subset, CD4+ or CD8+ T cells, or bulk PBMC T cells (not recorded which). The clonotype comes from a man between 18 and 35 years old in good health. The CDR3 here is CASSNSRGAPTYEQYF.